This T cell receptor (beta chain) was identified in a study of blood T cell repertoires in COVID-19. The CDR3 contains 15 residues. Germline V gives CDR1 SGDLS, CDR2 YYNGEE. The V gene end was trimmed by 4 bases and the J gene end by 2 bases; junction bases not matched to a gene: 6. The assay was immunoSEQ multiplex PCR, and TCRdb's table has in-frame clones only and misses some. The sample shows about 180,000 clones, 75% to 90% of them seen only once. The chain couples TRBV9 to TRBJ2-1; 7 positions agree with TRBD1. Material: peripheral blood. The sequence derives from a woman aged 65 to 85 with COVID-19, enrolled during active disease. The CDR3 DNA follows: TGTGCCAGCAGCCCCCGGGACAGACCCTACAATGAGCAGTTCTTC. Residues: CASSPRDRPYNEQFF.